Included here is one T cell receptor beta chain sequence, with context. Its target antigen remains unknown. Nothing much larger sits one base from this clone, and base qualities are not available. The immunoSEQ Assay, a bias-controlled multiplex PCR, was used to amplify TCRbeta CDR3 regions from genomic DNA. Regarding the original processing steps: The number of nucleated cells in each sample was estimated by amplification of reference gene primers within the assay. Sequence reads were collapsed and filtered to measure the absolute abundance of every unique TCRbeta CDR3 rearrangement. Productive Simpson clonality was computed per sample as the square root of Simpson's diversity index over productive rearrangements. Here the immuneACCESS table is served through TCRdb, limited to in-frame sequences with V and J called. Missing clones are a known gap in these copies; in checked studies unresolved V genes cover under half, and the rest lacks a known reason. V and J calls plus clone size are reproduced from that table; the DNA served to infer D and trimming. This sample comprises tens of thousands of clones, around 86% of them detected only once. The top ten clones comprise roughly 5.2% of the sample.

Via the germline V gene, CDR1 is SGDLS and CDR2 YYNGEE. V loses 6 bases of germline sequence and J loses 5 bases, and the interval between the two ends is 12 bases. The CDR3 covers 13 residues, taking in both the cysteine and the phenylalanine. Here the CDR3 DNA is all that survives: 39 bases in frame from base 1. Collaborating institutions collected whole blood in K2EDTA tubes following their own protocols. For TCRbeta analysis, collaborator samples were shipped as frozen whole blood, as isolated PBMCs, or as DNA extracted from either sample type. The sample originates from a study of blood T cell repertoires in COVID-19 (TCRdb year 2020). Regarding the complete study: Collaborator samples came from the United States, Italy and Spain and covered acute and convalescent phases of COVID-19. Deeply sampled blood TCRbeta repertoires from subjects exposed to, actively infected with, or recovered from COVID-19 were included in the dataset. The samples were drawn from the first 160 participants of the ongoing ImmuneRACE study and from 950 to 1,500 subjects provided by 6 global collaborators. The repertoires were released in a freely available public database intended as a resource for research on the immune response to SARS-CoV-2. Where available, HLA class I and class II types were taken from metadata supplied by the sample provider and were not determined by assay-based typing. The material from the prospective study consisted of cDNA or gDNA derived from T cells, B-cell-depleted T cells, or PBMCs. Nearly every sample came with metadata listing a de-identified subject ID, COVID-19 status, age in years and sex.

Summary of the overall study and its limitations: Clinical and demographic metadata were provided uncurated, with the amount varying by source and participant.

The source is a man aged 45-60 years with active COVID-19. Sequencing input: peripheral blood. This chain joins TRBV9 to TRBJ2-1; tentative D gene TRBD2, with 6 bases matching. The CDR3 corresponds to CASNRGGDNEQFF. The nucleotide sequence is TGTGCCAGCAACCGAGGAGGGGACAATGAGCAGTTCTTC.